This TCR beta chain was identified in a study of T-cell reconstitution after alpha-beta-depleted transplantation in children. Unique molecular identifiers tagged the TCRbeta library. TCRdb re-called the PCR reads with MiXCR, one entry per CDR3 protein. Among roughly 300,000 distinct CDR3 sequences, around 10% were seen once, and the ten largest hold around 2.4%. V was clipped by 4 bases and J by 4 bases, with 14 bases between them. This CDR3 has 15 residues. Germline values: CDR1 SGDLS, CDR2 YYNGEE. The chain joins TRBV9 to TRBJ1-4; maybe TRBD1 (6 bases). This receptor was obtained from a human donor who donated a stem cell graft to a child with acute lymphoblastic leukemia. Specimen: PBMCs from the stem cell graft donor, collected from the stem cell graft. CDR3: CASSLQGGLNEKLFF. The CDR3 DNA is TGTGCCAGCAGCTTGCAAGGGGGGCTTAATGAAAAACTGTTTTTT.